The present T cell receptor (beta chain) was sequenced within a study of cytomegalovirus exposure and HLA in healthy donors. Germline values: CDR1 MDHEN, CDR2 SYDVKM. This CDR3 has 15 residues. Germline trimming cut 3 bases from V and 3 bases from J; bases unmatched to any gene: 5. PCR involved 60 Vbeta and 13 Jbeta primers. Some clones are missing from TCRdb's copy, which holds only in-frame ones; the method was immunoSEQ multiplex PCR. Of roughly 250,000 clones detected, about four fifths appear once; the ten largest clones hold about 0.29%. The count of this clone is one. As yet, its antigen is unknown. Other DNA sequences in the sample encode the same CDR3. Study-wide results and caveats: Later analysis suggested most CMV-associated TCR beta chains were HLA-restricted.

Sequenced input: PBMCs. This clonotype originated in a girl aged 2 to 9 in good health and CMV-seronegative. J is TRBJ2-7 and V is TRBV28, with 10 bases identical to TRBD1. This chain's CDR3 is CASSFGTGVRYEQYF. The CDR3 bases are TGTGCCAGCAGTTTTGGGACAGGGGTTCGCTACGAGCAGTACTTC.